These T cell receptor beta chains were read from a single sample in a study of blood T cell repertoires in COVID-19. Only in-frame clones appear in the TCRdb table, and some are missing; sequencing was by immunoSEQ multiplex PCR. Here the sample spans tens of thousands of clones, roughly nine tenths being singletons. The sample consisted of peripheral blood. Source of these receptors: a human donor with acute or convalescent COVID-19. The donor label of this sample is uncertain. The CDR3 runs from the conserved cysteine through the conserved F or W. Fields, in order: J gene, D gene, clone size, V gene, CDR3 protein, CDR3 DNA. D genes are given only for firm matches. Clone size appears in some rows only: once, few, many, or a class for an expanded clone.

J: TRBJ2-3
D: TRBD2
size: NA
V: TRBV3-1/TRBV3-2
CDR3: CASSQGRGVADTQYF
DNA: TGTGCCAGCAGCCAAGGCCGGGGGGTGGCAGATACGCAGTATTTT

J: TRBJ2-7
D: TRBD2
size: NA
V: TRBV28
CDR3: CASSLTSGSYEQYF
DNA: TGTGCCAGCAGCTTGACTAGCGGGAGTTACGAGCAGTACTTC

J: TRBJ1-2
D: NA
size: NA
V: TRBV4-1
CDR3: CASSQGGAGALGYTF
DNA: TGCGCCAGCAGCCAAGGGGGGGCGGGGGCACTAGGCTACACCTTC

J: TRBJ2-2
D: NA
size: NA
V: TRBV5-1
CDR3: CASSLGAGVVTGELFF
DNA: TGCGCCAGCAGCTTGGGAGCAGGGGTAGTCACCGGGGAGCTGTTTTTT

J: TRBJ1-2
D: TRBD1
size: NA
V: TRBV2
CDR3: CASSDQGVIGYTF
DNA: TGTGCCAGCAGTGACCAGGGGGTCATTGGCTACACCTTC

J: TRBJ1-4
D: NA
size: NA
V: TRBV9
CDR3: CASSVGGDHEKLFF
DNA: TGTGCCAGCAGCGTGGGAGGGGATCATGAAAAACTGTTTTTT

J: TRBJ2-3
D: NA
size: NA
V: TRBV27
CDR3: CASSFEPLGIDTQYF
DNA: TGTGCCAGCAGTTTCGAGCCCCTCGGTATAGATACGCAGTATTTT

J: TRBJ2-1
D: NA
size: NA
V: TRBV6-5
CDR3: CASTERTSSYNEQFF
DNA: TGTGCCAGCACCGAACGGACAAGCTCCTACAATGAGCAGTTCTTC

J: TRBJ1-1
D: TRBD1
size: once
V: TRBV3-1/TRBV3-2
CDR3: CASILRDRGSEAFF
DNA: TGTGCCAGCATCCTCCGGGACAGGGGATCTGAAGCTTTCTTT

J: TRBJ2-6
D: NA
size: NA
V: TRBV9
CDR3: CASSPERTGANVLTF
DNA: TGTGCCAGCAGCCCTGAAAGGACAGGGGCCAACGTCCTGACTTTC

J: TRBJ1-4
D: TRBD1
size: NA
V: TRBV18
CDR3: CASSLFGTGDEKLFF
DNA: TGTGCCAGCTCACTATTCGGGACAGGGGATGAAAAACTGTTTTTT

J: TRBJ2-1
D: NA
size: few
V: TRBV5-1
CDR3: CASSPSGEQFF
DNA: TGCGCCAGCAGCCCGTCAGGGGAGCAGTTCTTC

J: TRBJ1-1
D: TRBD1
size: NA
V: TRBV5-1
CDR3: CASSRDRGGSEAFF
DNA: TGCGCCAGCAGCAGGGACAGGGGAGGATCTGAAGCTTTCTTT

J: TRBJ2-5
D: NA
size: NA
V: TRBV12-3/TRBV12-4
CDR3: CASSLRGETQYF
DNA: TGTGCCAGCAGTTTACGGGGAGAGACCCAGTACTTC

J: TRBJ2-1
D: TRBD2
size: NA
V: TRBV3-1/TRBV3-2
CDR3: CASSPVTTGGNNEQFF
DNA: TGTGCCAGCAGCCCCGTTACGACGGGGGGGAACAATGAGCAGTTCTTC

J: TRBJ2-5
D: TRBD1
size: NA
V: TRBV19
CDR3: CASSAPGTGRETQYF
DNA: TGTGCCAGTAGTGCCCCCGGGACAGGGAGAGAGACCCAGTACTTC

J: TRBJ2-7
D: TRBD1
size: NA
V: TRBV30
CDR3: CAWSWDRASEQYF
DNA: TGTGCCTGGAGTTGGGACAGGGCGTCGGAGCAGTACTTC

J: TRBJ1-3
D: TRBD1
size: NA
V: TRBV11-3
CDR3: CASSSGQGISGNTIYF
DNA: TGTGCCAGCAGCTCAGGACAGGGGATCTCTGGAAACACCATATATTTT

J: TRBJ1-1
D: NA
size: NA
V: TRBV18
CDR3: CASSPVQNTEAFF
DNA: TGTGCCAGCTCACCAGTTCAGAACACTGAAGCTTTCTTT

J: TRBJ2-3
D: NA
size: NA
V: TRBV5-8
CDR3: CASSSMRGTDTQYF
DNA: TGTGCCAGCAGCTCGATGAGGGGCACAGATACGCAGTATTTT

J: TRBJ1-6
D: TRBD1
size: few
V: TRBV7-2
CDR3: CASSLGPGGRGRSPLHF
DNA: TGTGCCAGCAGCTTGGGCCCGGGTGGCAGGGGGCGGTCACCCCTCCACTTT

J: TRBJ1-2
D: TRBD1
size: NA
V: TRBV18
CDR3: CASSPGQGAYGYTF
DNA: TGTGCCAGCTCACCGGGACAGGGGGCCTATGGCTACACCTTC

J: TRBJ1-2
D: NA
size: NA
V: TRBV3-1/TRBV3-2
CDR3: CASSQQGNYGYTF
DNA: TGTGCCAGCAGCCAACAGGGGAACTATGGCTACACCTTC

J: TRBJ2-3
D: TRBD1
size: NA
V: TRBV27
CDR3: CASSARQGSGIRDTQYF
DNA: TGTGCCAGCAGTGCCCGACAGGGTTCGGGAATCAGGGATACGCAGTATTTT

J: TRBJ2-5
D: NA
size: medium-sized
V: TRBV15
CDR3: CATSLGAGEETQYF
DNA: TGTGCCACCTCGCTGGGGGCAGGGGAAGAGACCCAGTACTTC

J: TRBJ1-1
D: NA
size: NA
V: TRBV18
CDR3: CASSVGGNTEAFF
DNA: TGTGCCAGCTCAGTCGGGGGGAACACTGAAGCTTTCTTT

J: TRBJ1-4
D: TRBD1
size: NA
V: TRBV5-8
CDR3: CASTTLGIGDSRIMKRLFF
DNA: TGTGCCAGCACCACCCTGGGGATTGGGGACAGTAGGATAATGAAAAGACTGTTTTTT

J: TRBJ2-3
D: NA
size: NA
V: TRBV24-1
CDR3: CATSDTGRGGTDTQYF
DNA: TGTGCCACCAGTGATACAGGGAGAGGCGGCACAGATACGCAGTATTTT

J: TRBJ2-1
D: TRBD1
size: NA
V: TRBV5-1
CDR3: CASSYRTGKLSYNEQFF
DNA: TGCGCCAGCAGCTATAGGACAGGGAAGTTATCCTACAATGAGCAGTTCTTC

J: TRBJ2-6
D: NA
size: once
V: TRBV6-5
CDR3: CASLPGGANVLTF
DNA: TGTGCCAGCTTGCCAGGTGGGGCCAACGTCCTGACTTTC

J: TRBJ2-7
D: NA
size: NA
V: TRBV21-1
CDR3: CASSKSQGALYEQYF
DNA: TGTGCCAGCAGCAAAAGTCAGGGGGCCTTGTACGAGCAGTACTTC

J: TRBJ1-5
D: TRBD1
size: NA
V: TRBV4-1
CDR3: CASSQVRGREGNQPQHF
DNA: TGCGCCAGCAGCCAAGTGAGGGGGCGGGAGGGCAATCAGCCCCAGCATTTT

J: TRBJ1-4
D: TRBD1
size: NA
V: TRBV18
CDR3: CASSPDRGHNEKLFF
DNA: TGTGCCAGCTCACCGGACAGGGGACATAATGAAAAACTGTTTTTT

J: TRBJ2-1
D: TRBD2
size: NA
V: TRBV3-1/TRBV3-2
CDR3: CASSHGLAGVRNEQFF
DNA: TGTGCCAGCAGCCACGGACTAGCGGGAGTACGGAATGAGCAGTTCTTC

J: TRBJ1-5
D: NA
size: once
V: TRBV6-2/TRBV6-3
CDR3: CASSRQLNSNQPQHF
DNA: TGTGCCAGCAGTCGACAGTTAAATAGCAATCAGCCCCAGCATTTT

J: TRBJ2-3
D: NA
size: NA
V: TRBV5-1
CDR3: CASSYDRGSTDTQYF
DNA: TGCGCCAGCAGCTATGACCGAGGTAGCACAGATACGCAGTATTTT

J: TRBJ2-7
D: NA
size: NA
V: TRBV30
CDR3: CASTKGFYEQYF
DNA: TGTGCCTCCACTAAAGGTTTCTACGAGCAGTACTTC